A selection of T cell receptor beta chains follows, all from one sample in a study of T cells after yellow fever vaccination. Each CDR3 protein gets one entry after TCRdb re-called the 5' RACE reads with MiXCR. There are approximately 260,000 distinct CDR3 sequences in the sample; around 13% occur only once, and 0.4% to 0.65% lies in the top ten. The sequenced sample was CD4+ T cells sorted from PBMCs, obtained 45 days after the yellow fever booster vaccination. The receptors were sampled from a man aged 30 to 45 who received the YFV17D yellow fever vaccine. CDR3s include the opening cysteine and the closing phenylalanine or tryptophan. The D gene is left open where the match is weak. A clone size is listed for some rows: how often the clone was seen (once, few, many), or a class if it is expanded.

cdr3_aa: CSASSTSGTIDTQYF; cdr3_nt: TGCAGTGCTAGTTCGACTAGCGGGACTATAGATACGCAGTATTTT; v_call: TRBV20-1; clone_size: many; d_call: TRBD2; j_call: TRBJ2-3
cdr3_aa: CASRLVSAAGGYTF; cdr3_nt: TGTGCCAGCAGACTCGTTTCGGCGGCGGGAGGCTACACCTTC; v_call: TRBV28; clone_size: -; d_call: -; j_call: TRBJ1-2
cdr3_aa: CASRHTGGGLFF; cdr3_nt: TGTGCCAGCAGACATACAGGGGGCGGGCTGTTTTTT; v_call: TRBV12-3/TRBV12-4; clone_size: -; d_call: TRBD1; j_call: TRBJ2-2
cdr3_aa: CSASLSGTGFYEQYF; cdr3_nt: TGCAGTGCTAGCCTCTCCGGGACAGGCTTCTACGAGCAGTACTTC; v_call: TRBV20-1; clone_size: few; d_call: TRBD1; j_call: TRBJ2-7
cdr3_aa: CASSPYGRSNEQFF; cdr3_nt: TGTGCCAGCAGCCCATACGGGAGATCGAATGAGCAGTTCTTC; v_call: TRBV12-3/TRBV12-4; clone_size: many; d_call: -; j_call: TRBJ2-1
cdr3_aa: CASSFSWGETQYF; cdr3_nt: TGTGCCAGCAGTTTCAGCTGGGGCGAGACCCAGTACTTC; v_call: TRBV27; clone_size: few; d_call: -; j_call: TRBJ2-5
cdr3_aa: CSARPQADTQYF; cdr3_nt: TGCAGTGCTCGACCGCAAGCAGATACGCAGTATTTT; v_call: TRBV20-1; clone_size: few; d_call: -; j_call: TRBJ2-3
cdr3_aa: CASSVEDQPGEQYF; cdr3_nt: TGTGCCAGCAGCGTAGAGGACCAACCGGGGGAGCAGTACTTC; v_call: TRBV9; clone_size: -; d_call: -; j_call: TRBJ2-7
cdr3_aa: CASSPQLAGGPGVTQYF; cdr3_nt: TGTGCCAGCAGCCCCCAACTAGCGGGAGGGCCGGGGGTGACCCAGTACTTC; v_call: TRBV3-1; clone_size: -; d_call: TRBD2; j_call: TRBJ2-5
cdr3_aa: CASSLWDSSYEQYF; cdr3_nt: TGTGCCAGCAGCCTTTGGGACAGCTCCTACGAGCAGTACTTC; v_call: TRBV12-3/TRBV12-4; clone_size: -; d_call: TRBD1; j_call: TRBJ2-7
cdr3_aa: CSARVSWETGELFF; cdr3_nt: TGCAGTGCTAGAGTCTCGTGGGAAACCGGGGAGCTGTTTTTT; v_call: TRBV20-1; clone_size: -; d_call: -; j_call: TRBJ2-2
cdr3_aa: CASSDYGKGYTF; cdr3_nt: TGTGCCAGCAGTGACTACGGAAAGGGCTACACCTTC; v_call: TRBV6-4; clone_size: many; d_call: -; j_call: TRBJ1-2
cdr3_aa: CSAIIAGGSTDTQYF; cdr3_nt: TGCAGCGCCATAATAGCGGGAGGGAGTACAGATACGCAGTATTTT; v_call: TRBV29-1; clone_size: few; d_call: TRBD2; j_call: TRBJ2-3
cdr3_aa: CASSQDLNYGGYEQYF; cdr3_nt: TGCGCCAGCAGCCAAGATCTGAATTACGGGGGCTACGAGCAGTACTTC; v_call: TRBV4-3; clone_size: few; d_call: -; j_call: TRBJ2-7
cdr3_aa: CASSLESGRNTEAFF; cdr3_nt: TGCGCCAGCAGCTTGGAGTCAGGGAGGAACACTGAAGCTTTCTTT; v_call: TRBV5-1; clone_size: many; d_call: -; j_call: TRBJ1-1
cdr3_aa: CASSQPQGGPRDTQYF; cdr3_nt: TGTGCCAGCAGCCAACCACAGGGCGGGCCTAGAGATACGCAGTATTTT; v_call: TRBV7-2; clone_size: -; d_call: -; j_call: TRBJ2-3
cdr3_aa: CASSLTSATGTDTQYF; cdr3_nt: TGTGCCAGCAGCTTAACTAGCGCTACTGGCACAGATACGCAGTATTTT; v_call: TRBV7-2; clone_size: -; d_call: TRBD2; j_call: TRBJ2-3
cdr3_aa: CASSQDVGRVWGTQYF; cdr3_nt: TGTGCCAGCAGCCAAGATGTGGGTAGGGTGTGGGGGACCCAGTACTTC; v_call: TRBV3-1; clone_size: -; d_call: -; j_call: TRBJ2-5
cdr3_aa: CASSYEGTGQASDNEQFF; cdr3_nt: TGTGCCAGCAGTTACGAGGGGACGGGACAGGCTTCGGACAATGAGCAGTTCTTC; v_call: TRBV6-5; clone_size: many; d_call: TRBD1; j_call: TRBJ2-1
cdr3_aa: CSVAFGQGQETQYF; cdr3_nt: TGCAGCGTTGCTTTTGGGCAGGGGCAAGAGACCCAGTACTTC; v_call: TRBV29-1; clone_size: few; d_call: -; j_call: TRBJ2-5
cdr3_aa: CASSAMTGLPLGTQYF; cdr3_nt: TGCGCCAGCAGCGCAATGACAGGGCTTCCCCTGGGCACGCAGTATTTT; v_call: TRBV10-2; clone_size: few; d_call: TRBD1; j_call: TRBJ2-3
cdr3_aa: CASSQDRAYTEAFF; cdr3_nt: TGCGCCAGCAGCCAAGATCGGGCCTACACTGAAGCTTTCTTT; v_call: TRBV4-3; clone_size: -; d_call: -; j_call: TRBJ1-1
cdr3_aa: CASSSPGIYEQYF; cdr3_nt: TGTGCCAGCAGTTCCCCCGGGATCTACGAGCAGTACTTC; v_call: TRBV28; clone_size: -; d_call: -; j_call: TRBJ2-7
cdr3_aa: CASSKGRDRVDEQYF; cdr3_nt: TGTGCCAGCAGCAAAGGCCGGGACAGGGTAGACGAGCAGTACTTC; v_call: TRBV21-1; clone_size: -; d_call: -; j_call: TRBJ2-7
cdr3_aa: CASSLAGGAGYTF; cdr3_nt: TGCGCCAGCAGCTTGGCCGGGGGAGCGGGCTACACCTTC; v_call: TRBV5-1; clone_size: once; d_call: -; j_call: TRBJ1-2
cdr3_aa: CSAKPGTSDNEQFF; cdr3_nt: TGCAGTGCTAAACCCGGGACTAGCGACAATGAGCAGTTCTTC; v_call: TRBV20-1; clone_size: -; d_call: TRBD2; j_call: TRBJ2-1
cdr3_aa: CASSDRAGAYNEQFF; cdr3_nt: TGCGCCAGCAGTGATCGGGCGGGGGCCTACAATGAGCAGTTCTTC; v_call: TRBV10-2; clone_size: -; d_call: TRBD2; j_call: TRBJ2-1
cdr3_aa: CACRGNSYNEQFF; cdr3_nt: TGTGCCTGCCGGGGTAACTCCTACAATGAGCAGTTCTTC; v_call: TRBV30; clone_size: few; d_call: -; j_call: TRBJ2-1
cdr3_aa: CASFDGGFPYEQYF; cdr3_nt: TGTGCCAGCTTCGACGGAGGTTTCCCCTACGAGCAGTACTTC; v_call: TRBV6-1; clone_size: few; d_call: -; j_call: TRBJ2-7
cdr3_aa: CASSFPRISERELNYEQYF; cdr3_nt: TGTGCCAGCAGTTTCCCTCGGATAAGCGAGCGGGAGCTGAACTACGAGCAGTACTTC; v_call: TRBV6-5; clone_size: few; d_call: TRBD2; j_call: TRBJ2-7
cdr3_aa: CSVSTLAAQGYNEQFF; cdr3_nt: TGCAGCGTTTCGACCTTAGCGGCCCAGGGGTACAATGAGCAGTTCTTC; v_call: TRBV29-1; clone_size: -; d_call: -; j_call: TRBJ2-1
cdr3_aa: CASSVPGQNYGYTF; cdr3_nt: TGTGCCAGCAGTGTCCCGGGACAGAACTATGGCTACACCTTC; v_call: TRBV12-3/TRBV12-4; clone_size: many; d_call: TRBD1; j_call: TRBJ1-2
cdr3_aa: CASSLIVPGSYEQYF; cdr3_nt: TGTGCCAGCAGCTTGATCGTCCCTGGGTCTTACGAGCAGTACTTC; v_call: TRBV5-5; clone_size: -; d_call: -; j_call: TRBJ2-7
cdr3_aa: CASSSGGQGNIQYF; cdr3_nt: TGTGCCAGCAGTTCCGGCGGACAGGGGAACATTCAGTACTTC; v_call: TRBV28; clone_size: few; d_call: TRBD1; j_call: TRBJ2-4
cdr3_aa: CASSLPGGGGYTF; cdr3_nt: TGTGCCAGCAGTTTACCAGGGGGTGGTGGCTACACCTTC; v_call: TRBV28; clone_size: few; d_call: TRBD1; j_call: TRBJ1-2